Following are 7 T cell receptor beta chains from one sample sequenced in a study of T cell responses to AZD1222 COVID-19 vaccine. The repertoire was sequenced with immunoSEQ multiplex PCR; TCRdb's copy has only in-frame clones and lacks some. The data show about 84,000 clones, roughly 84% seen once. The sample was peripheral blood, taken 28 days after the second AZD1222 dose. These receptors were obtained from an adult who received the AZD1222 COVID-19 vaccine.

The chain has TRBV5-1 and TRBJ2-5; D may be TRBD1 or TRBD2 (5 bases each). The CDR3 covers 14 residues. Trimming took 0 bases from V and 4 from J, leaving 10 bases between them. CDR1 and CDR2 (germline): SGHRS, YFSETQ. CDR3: CASSLATGTETQYF. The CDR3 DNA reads TGCGCCAGCAGCTTGGCCACGGGGACAGAGACCCAGTACTTC.

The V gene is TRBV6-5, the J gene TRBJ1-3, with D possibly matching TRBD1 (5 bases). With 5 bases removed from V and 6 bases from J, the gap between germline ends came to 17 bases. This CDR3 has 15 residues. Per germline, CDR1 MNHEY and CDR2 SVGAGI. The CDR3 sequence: CASSHAQQVVNTIYF. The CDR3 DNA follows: TGTGCCAGCAGTCACGCCCAACAGGTCGTAAACACCATATATTTT.

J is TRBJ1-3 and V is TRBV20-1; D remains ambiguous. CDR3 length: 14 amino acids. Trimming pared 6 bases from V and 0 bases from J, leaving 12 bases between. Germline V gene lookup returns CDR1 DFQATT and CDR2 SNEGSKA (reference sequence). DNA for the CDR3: TGCAGTGCCAGTAGCTCGATCTCTGGAAACACCATATATTTT. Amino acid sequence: CSASSSISGNTIYF.

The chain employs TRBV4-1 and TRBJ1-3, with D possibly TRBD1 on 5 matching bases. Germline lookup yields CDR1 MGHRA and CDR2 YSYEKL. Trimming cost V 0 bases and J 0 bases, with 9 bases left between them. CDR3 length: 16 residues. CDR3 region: CASSQESGLSGNTIYF. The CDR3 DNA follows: TGCGCCAGCAGCCAAGAGTCGGGGCTCTCTGGAAACACCATATATTTT.

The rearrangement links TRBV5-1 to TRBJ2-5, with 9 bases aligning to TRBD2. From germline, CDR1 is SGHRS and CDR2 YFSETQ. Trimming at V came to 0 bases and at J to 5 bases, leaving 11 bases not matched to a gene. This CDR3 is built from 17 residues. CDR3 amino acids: CASSLVGREGRGETQYF. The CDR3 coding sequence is TGCGCCAGCAGCTTGGTCGGGCGGGAGGGCCGAGGGGAGACCCAGTACTTC.

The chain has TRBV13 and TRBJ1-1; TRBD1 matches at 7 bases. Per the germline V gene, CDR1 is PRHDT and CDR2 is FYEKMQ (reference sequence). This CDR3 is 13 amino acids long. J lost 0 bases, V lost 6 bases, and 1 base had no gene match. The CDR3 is CASSQGVNTEAFF. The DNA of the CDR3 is TGTGCCAGCAGTCAGGGGGTGAACACTGAAGCTTTCTTT.

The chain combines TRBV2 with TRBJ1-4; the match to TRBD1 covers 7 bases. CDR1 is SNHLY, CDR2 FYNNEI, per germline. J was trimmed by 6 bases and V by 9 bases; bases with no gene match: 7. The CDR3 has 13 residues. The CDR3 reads CASRDSRDEKLFF. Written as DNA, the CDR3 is TGTGCCAGTAGGGACAGCCGGGATGAAAAACTGTTTTTT. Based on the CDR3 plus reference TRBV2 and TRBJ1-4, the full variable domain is EPEVTQTPSHQVTQMGQEVILRCVPISNHLYFYWYRQILGQKVEFLVSFYNNEISEKSEIFDDQFSVERPDGSNFTLKIRSTKLEDSAMYFCASRDSRDEKLFFGSGTQLSVL.